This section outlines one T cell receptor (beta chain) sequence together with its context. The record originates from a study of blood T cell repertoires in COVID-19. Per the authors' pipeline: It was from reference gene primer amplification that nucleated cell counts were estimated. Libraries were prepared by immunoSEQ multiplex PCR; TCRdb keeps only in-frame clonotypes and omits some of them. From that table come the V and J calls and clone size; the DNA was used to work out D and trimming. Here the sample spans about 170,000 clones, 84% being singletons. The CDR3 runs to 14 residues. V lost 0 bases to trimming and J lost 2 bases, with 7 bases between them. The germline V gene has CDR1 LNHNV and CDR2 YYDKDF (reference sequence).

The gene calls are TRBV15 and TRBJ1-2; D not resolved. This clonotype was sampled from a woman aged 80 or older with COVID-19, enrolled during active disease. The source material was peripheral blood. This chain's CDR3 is CATSRDKRNYGYTF. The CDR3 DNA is TGTGCCACCAGCAGAGATAAGCGGAACTATGGCTACACCTTC.